This T cell receptor beta chain was sequenced during a study of blood T cell repertoires in COVID-19. About the study: Acute and convalescent COVID-19 specimens originated in the United States, Italy and Spain. Nucleic acid was either cDNA or gDNA, and it came from T cells, B-cell-depleted T cells, or PBMCs.

How the authors handled the data: It was from reference gene primer amplification that nucleated cell counts were estimated. The table came from immunoSEQ multiplex PCR; TCRdb's copy has only in-frame clones and leaves some out. V and J calls and clone size are those listed in that table; D and trimming were worked out from the DNA. Seen here are about 140,000 clones, 70% to 90% observed once, and the top ten hold less than 6.5%. Input material: peripheral blood. The sequence was collected from a human donor in a cohort sampled during active COVID-19.

CDR3 coding DNA: TGTGCCAGCAGCTTAGCGTTAGCCGGGGTTGAAGCTTTCTTT. Amino acids: CASSLALAGVEAFF. The chain couples TRBV7-9 to TRBJ1-1, with D unresolved. CDR1 is SEHNR, CDR2 FQNEAQ, per germline (reference sequence). V was trimmed by 0 bases and J by 7 bases, leaving 12 bases between them. The length of the CDR3 is 14 residues.